What follows are 11 T cell receptor beta chains derived from one specimen sequenced in a study of blood T cell repertoires in COVID-19. Repertoires were generated with immunoSEQ multiplex PCR, while TCRdb's copy carries only in-frame clones and drops some. This table has tens of thousands of clones, roughly 84% appearing once. The sample was peripheral blood. All receptors come from a woman of 80 years or more in a cohort sampled during active or convalescent COVID-19.

This clone was detected once. A junction end diverges from the germline sequence, so it may reflect a read error. The chain combines TRBV6-1 with TRBJ1-1; tentatively, D is TRBD1 (6 bases). This CDR3 contains 11 residues. The germline V gene has CDR1 MNHNS and CDR2 SASEGT. CDR3 in amino acids: CASSEGSGGRF. The DNA for the CDR3 is TGTGCCAGCAGTGAAGGTTCGGGGGGGCGCTTT.

This rearrangement joins TRBV11-2 to TRBJ2-5; no clear D. V was clipped by 5 bases and J by 4 bases, with 11 bases between them. The CDR3 spans 13 residues. In germline, CDR1 is SGHAT, CDR2 FQNNGV. The DNA for the CDR3 is TGTGCCAGCAGCCGTGAGGCCTCAGAGACCCAGTACTTC. Residues: CASSREASETQYF.

The chain has TRBV28 and TRBJ1-5; 7 positions match TRBD1. Trimming took 4 bases from V and 6 from J; bases not matched to a gene: 9. This CDR3 spans 15 amino acids. Germline CDR1 is MDHEN and CDR2 is SYDVKM. The CDR3 here is CASSYRQGQVQPQHF. The CDR3 coding sequence is TGTGCCAGCAGTTACCGACAGGGCCAAGTTCAGCCCCAGCATTTT.

The chain carries TRBV28 and TRBJ2-7, with 8 bases aligning to TRBD2. Per germline, CDR1 MDHEN and CDR2 SYDVKM. This CDR3 region has 14 residues. V was pared by 6 bases and J by 2 bases, with 6 bases of the junction left unmatched. The CDR3 loop reads CASRTGTRPYEQYF. The DNA for the CDR3 is TGTGCCAGCAGAACCGGGACTAGACCCTACGAGCAGTACTTC.

This chain connects TRBV5-1 to TRBJ2-1, with TRBD1 identical over 10 bases. This CDR3 has 14 amino acids. The junction had 8 bases not matched to a gene; V was cut back by 7 bases and J by 7 bases. Germline-derived CDR1 and CDR2 are SGHRS and YFSETQ. This CDR3 reads CASHTDRGINEQFF. In DNA form, the CDR3 reads TGCGCCAGCCACACGGACAGGGGGATAAATGAGCAGTTCTTC.

The V and J genes are TRBV28 and TRBJ2-5; TRBD1 agrees at 10 bases. V lost 6 bases, J lost 4 bases, and 8 bases stayed unmatched. CDR3 length: 15 residues. Germline V gene lookup returns CDR1 MDHEN and CDR2 SYDVKM. The CDR3 here is CASRAGTGVGETQYF. The DNA of the CDR3 is TGTGCCAGCAGAGCCGGGACAGGGGTGGGAGAGACCCAGTACTTC.

The CDR3 region is CASRPGQLAKNIQYF. For the CDR3, the DNA is TGTGCCAGTAGGCCGGGACAGTTAGCCAAAAACATTCAGTACTTC. The V call is TRBV19, the J call TRBJ2-4; 7 bases are shared with TRBD1. Germline V gives CDR1 LNHDA, CDR2 SQIVND (reference sequence). With V trimmed by 6 bases and J by 0 bases, 5 bases remained unmatched. The CDR3 loop spans 15 amino acids.

The CDR3 DNA reads TGTGCCAGCAGCTTGGCCGTCGTACAGGGGCGCAATGAGCAGTTCTTC. Encoded protein: CASSLAVVQGRNEQFF. The chain employs TRBV5-4 and TRBJ2-1; 7 positions agree with TRBD1. In germline, CDR1 is SGHNT, CDR2 YYREEE (reference sequence). The length of the CDR3 is 16 residues. V gave up 0 bases and J gave up 6 bases; unmatched junction bases: 9.

This chain joins TRBV6-5 and TRBJ1-1; the D gene is possibly TRBD1 (6 bases). The CDR3 has 15 residues. Deletions cut 0 bases from V and 5 bases from J, with 13 bases between. Germline values: CDR1 MNHEY, CDR2 SVGAGI. In DNA, the CDR3 is TGTGCCAGCAGTTACTCCGACAGGTTAGATACTGAAGCTTTCTTT. Its translation: CASSYSDRLDTEAFF.

This clone was seen once. The CDR3 DNA reads TGTGCCACCAGCAGAGCGGGAGGGTCTCGCGGTGAGCAGTTCTTC. The encoded protein is CATSRAGGSRGEQFF. The gene calls are TRBV15 and TRBJ2-1, with 8 bases identical to TRBD2. This CDR3 is 15 amino acids long. Germline CDR1 and CDR2: LNHNV and YYDKDF (reference sequence). V was pared by 1 base and J by 9 bases, with 8 bases of the junction left unmatched. The full variable domain, with the rest looked up from reference TRBV15 and TRBJ2-1, is DAMVIQNPRYQVTQFGKPVTLSCSQTLNHNVMYWYQQKSSQAPKLLFHYYDKDFNNEADTPDNFQSRRPNTSFCFLDIRSPGLGDTAMYLCATSRAGGSRGEQFFGPGTRLTVL.

This clone was seen only once. This chain uses TRBV5-1 with TRBJ2-2, with TRBD2 identical over 13 bases. The CDR3 consists of 17 residues. The germline gives CDR1 SGHRS, CDR2 YFSETQ. With V trimmed by 2 bases and J by 5 bases, 6 bases remained unmatched. The CDR3 DNA reads TGCGCCAGCAGCTTATTACTAGCGGGAGGGCCAACCGGGGAGCTGTTTTTT. This encodes CASSLLLAGGPTGELFF.